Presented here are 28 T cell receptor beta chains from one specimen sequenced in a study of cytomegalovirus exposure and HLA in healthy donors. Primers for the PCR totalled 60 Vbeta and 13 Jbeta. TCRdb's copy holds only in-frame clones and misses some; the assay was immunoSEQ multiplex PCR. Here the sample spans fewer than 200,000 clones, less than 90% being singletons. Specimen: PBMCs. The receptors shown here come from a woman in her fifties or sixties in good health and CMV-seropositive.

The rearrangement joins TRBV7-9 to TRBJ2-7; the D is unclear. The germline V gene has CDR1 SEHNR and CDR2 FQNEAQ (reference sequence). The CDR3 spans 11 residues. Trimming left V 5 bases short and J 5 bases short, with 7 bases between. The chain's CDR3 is CASSPLHEQYF. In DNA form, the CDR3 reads TGTGCCAGCAGCCCCCTCCACGAGCAGTACTTC.

DNA for the CDR3: TGTGCCAGCAGCTTGGCAGGGGGTCTTGAGCAGTTCTTC. Its protein is CASSLAGGLEQFF. The chain links TRBV7-2 to TRBJ2-1; 7 bases align to TRBD1. J lost 9 bases, V lost 3 bases, and 5 bases had no gene match. The CDR3 contains 13 residues. Germline V gene sequence: CDR1 SGHTA, CDR2 FQGNSA. The whole variable domain, remainder taken from reference TRBV7-2 and TRBJ2-1, is GAGVSQSPSNKVTEKGKDVELRCDPISGHTALYWYRQSLGQGLEFLIYFQGNSAPDKSGLPSDRFSAERTGGSVSTLTIQRTQQEDSAVYLCASSLAGGLEQFFGPGTRLTVL.

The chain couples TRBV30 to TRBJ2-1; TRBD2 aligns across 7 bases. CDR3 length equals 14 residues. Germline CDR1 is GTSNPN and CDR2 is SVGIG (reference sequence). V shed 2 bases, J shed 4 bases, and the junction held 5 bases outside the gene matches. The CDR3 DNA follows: TGTGCCTGGAGTCCCAGCGGGAATTACAATGAGCAGTTCTTC. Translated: CAWSPSGNYNEQFF.

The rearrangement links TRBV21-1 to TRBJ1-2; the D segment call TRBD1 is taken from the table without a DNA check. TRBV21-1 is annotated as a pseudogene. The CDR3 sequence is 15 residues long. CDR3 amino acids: CASSNLRDRYYGYTF. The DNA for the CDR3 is TGTGCCAGCAGCAATCTACGGGACAGATATTATGGCTACACCTTC.

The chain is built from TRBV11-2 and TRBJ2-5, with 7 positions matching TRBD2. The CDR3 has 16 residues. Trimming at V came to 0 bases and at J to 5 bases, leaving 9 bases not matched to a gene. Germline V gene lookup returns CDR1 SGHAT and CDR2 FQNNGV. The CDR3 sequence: CASSLDLGGGGETQYF. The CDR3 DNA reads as TGTGCCAGCAGCTTAGATCTGGGCGGGGGAGGGGAGACCCAGTACTTC.

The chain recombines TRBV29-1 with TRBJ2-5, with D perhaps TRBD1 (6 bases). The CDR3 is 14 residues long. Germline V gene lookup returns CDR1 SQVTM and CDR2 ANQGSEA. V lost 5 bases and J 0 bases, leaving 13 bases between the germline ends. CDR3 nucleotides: TGCAGCGTTCACCAGGGGATGTACCAAGAGACCCAGTACTTC. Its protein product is CSVHQGMYQETQYF.

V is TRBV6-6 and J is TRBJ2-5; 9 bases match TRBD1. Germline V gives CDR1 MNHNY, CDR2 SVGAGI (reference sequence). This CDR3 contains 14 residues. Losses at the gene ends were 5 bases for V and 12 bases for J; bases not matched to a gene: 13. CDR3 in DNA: TGTGCCAGCAGTGCACAGGGGGCTTTTCTTCACGAGTACTTC. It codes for CASSAQGAFLHEYF.

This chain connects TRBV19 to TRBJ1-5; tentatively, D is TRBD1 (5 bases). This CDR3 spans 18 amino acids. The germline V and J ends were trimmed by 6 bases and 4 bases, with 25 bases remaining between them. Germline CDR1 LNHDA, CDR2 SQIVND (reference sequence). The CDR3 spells CASRIGVRVGGFNQPQHF. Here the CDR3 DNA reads TGTGCCAGTAGGATTGGGGTAAGGGTCGGGGGGTTTAATCAGCCCCAGCATTTT.

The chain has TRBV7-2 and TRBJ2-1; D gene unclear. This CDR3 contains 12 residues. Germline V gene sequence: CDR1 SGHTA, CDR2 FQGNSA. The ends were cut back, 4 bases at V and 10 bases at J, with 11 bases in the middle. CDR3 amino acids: CASSSRLGEQFF. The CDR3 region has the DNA TGTGCCAGCAGCTCCCGCCTGGGCGAGCAGTTCTTC.

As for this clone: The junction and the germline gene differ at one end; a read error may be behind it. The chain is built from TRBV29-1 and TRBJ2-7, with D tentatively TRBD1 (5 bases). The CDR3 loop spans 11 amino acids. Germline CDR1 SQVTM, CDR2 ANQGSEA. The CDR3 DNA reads TGCAGCGTAAACAGGAATCACGAGCGGTACTTC. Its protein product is CSVNRNHERYF.

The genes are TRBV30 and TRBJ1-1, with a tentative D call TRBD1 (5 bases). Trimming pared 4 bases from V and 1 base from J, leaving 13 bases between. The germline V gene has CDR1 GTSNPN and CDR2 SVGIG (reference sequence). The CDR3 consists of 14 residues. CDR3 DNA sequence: TGTGCCTGGATGAGACAGCCTCAGAACACTGAAGCTTTCTTT. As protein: CAWMRQPQNTEAFF.

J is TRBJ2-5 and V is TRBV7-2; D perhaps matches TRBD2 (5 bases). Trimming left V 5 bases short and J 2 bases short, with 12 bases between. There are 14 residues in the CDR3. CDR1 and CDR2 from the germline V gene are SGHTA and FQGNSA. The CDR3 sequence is CASSPPGKQETQYF. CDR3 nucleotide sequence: TGTGCCAGCAGCCCACCGGGGAAACAAGAGACCCAGTACTTC. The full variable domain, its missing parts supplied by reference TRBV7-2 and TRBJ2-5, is GAGVSQSPSNKVTEKGKDVELRCDPISGHTALYWYRQSLGQGLEFLIYFQGNSAPDKSGLPSDRFSAERTGGSVSTLTIQRTQQEDSAVYLCASSPPGKQETQYFGPGTRLLVL.

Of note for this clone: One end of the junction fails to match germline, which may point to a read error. The CDR3 sequence is CASSSAQGSISGVF. The CDR3 DNA reads as TGCGCCAGCAGCTCCGCACAGGGTTCGATTAGCGGGGTCTTC. V usage is TRBV5-1 and J usage is TRBJ2-1, with TRBD2 identical over 8 bases. The CDR3 contains 14 residues. CDR1 SGHRS and CDR2 YFSETQ come from the germline V gene. Full variable domain (outside the CDR3, taken from reference TRBV5-1 and TRBJ2-1): KAGVTQTPRYLIKTRGQQVTLSCSPISGHRSVSWYQQTPGQGLQFLFEYFSETQRNKGNFPGRFSGRQFSNSRSEMNVSTLELGDSALYLCASSSAQGSISGVFGPGTRLTVL.

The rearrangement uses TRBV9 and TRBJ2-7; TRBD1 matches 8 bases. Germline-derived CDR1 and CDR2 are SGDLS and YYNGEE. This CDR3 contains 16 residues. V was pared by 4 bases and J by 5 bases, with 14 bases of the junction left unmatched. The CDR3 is CASSPYVGQGIDEQYF. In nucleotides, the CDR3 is TGTGCCAGCAGCCCCTATGTAGGACAGGGAATCGACGAGCAGTACTTC.

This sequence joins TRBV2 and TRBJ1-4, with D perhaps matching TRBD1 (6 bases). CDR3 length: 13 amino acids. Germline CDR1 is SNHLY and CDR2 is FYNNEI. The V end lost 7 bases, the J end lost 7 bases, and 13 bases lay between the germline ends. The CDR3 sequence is CASTGRGREKLFF. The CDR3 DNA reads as TGTGCCAGCACGGGCAGGGGACGTGAAAAACTGTTTTTT.

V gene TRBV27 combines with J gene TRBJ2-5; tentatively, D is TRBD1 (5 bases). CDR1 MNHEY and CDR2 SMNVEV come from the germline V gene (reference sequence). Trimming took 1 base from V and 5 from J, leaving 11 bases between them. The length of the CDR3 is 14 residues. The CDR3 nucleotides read TGTGCCAGCAGTTTATGGGGCCTTGGGGAGACCCAGTACTTC. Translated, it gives CASSLWGLGETQYF.

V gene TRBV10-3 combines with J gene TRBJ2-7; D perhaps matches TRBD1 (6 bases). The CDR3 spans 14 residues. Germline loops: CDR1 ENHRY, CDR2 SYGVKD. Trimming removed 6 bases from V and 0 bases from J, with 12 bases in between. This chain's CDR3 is CAIRGARRSYEQYF. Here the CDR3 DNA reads TGTGCCATCAGGGGGGCCCGGCGCTCCTACGAGCAGTACTTC.

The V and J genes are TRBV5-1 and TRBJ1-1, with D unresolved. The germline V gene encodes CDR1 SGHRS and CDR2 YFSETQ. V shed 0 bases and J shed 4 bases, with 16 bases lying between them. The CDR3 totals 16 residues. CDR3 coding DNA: TGCGCCAGCAGCTTGGGGGGTCCTGCGGCGGGCACTGAAGCTTTCTTT. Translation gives CASSLGGPAAGTEAFF.

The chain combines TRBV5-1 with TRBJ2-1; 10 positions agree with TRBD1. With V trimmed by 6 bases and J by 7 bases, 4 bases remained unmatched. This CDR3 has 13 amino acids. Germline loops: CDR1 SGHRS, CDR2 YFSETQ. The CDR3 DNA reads TGCGCCAGCACTCCGGGACAGGGGAATGAGCAGTTCTTC. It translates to CASTPGQGNEQFF.

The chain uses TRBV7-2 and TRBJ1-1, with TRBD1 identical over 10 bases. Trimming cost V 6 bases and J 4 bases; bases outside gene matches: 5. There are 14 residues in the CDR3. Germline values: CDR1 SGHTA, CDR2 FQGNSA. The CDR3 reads CASSRRQGATEAFF. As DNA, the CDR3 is TGTGCCAGCAGTCGTAGACAGGGGGCCACTGAAGCTTTCTTT.

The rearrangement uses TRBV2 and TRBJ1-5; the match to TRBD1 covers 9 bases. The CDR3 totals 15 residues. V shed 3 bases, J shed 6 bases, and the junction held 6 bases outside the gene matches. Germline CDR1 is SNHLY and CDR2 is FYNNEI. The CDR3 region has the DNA TGTGCCAGCAGTGAGGGAGGACAGGGGAGTCAGCCCCAGCATTTT. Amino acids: CASSEGGQGSQPQHF.

The CDR3 bases are TGTGCCAGCAGTTACTCGGGCCTTCCCTACGAGCAGTACTTC. Translation: CASSYSGLPYEQYF. V gene TRBV6-5 combines with J gene TRBJ2-7; D call uncertain. The CDR3 has 14 amino acids. From germline, CDR1 is MNHEY and CDR2 SVGAGI. Between the trimmed V and J ends, which lost 0 bases and 2 bases, there was a span of 8 bases.

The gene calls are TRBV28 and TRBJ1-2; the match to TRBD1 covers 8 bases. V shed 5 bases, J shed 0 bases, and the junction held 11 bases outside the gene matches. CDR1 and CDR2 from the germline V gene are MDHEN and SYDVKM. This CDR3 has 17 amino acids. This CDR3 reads CASSPGGYTTSNYGYTF. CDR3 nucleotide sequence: TGTGCCAGCAGTCCAGGGGGCTATACTACTTCTAACTATGGCTACACCTTC.

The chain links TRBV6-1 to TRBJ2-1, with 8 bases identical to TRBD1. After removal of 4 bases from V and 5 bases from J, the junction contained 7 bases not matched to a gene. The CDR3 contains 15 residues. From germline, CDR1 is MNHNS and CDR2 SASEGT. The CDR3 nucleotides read TGTGCCAGCAGTGTTGGTGGACAGGGAAACAATGAGCAGTTCTTC. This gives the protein CASSVGGQGNNEQFF.

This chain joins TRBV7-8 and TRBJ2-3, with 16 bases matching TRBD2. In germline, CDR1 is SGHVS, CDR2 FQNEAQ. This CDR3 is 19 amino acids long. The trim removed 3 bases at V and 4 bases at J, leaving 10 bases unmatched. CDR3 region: CASSFPMGLAGGGADTQYF. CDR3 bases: TGTGCCAGCAGCTTTCCCATGGGACTAGCGGGAGGGGGGGCAGATACGCAGTATTTT.

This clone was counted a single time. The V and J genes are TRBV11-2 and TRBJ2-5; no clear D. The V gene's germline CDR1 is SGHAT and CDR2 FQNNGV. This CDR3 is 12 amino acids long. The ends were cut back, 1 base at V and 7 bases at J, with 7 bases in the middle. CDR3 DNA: TGTGCCAGCAGCTTAGGTCCGCGGACCCAGTACTTC. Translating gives CASSLGPRTQYF.

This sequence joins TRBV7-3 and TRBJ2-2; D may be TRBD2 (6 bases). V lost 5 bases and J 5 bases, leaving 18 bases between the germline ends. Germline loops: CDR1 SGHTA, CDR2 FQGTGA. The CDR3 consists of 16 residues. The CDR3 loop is CASSRVGGVRTGELFF. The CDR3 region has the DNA TGTGCCAGCAGCCGAGTGGGGGGAGTACGGACCGGGGAGCTGTTTTTT.

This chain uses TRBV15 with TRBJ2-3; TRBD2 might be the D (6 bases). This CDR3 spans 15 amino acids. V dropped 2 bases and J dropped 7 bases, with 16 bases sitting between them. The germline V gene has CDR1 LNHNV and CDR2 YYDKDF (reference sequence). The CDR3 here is CATSRSGTGGYTQYF. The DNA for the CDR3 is TGTGCCACCAGCAGATCCGGGACTGGAGGTTATACGCAGTATTTT.